The present TCR beta chain was sequenced within a study of control samples from healthy donors and cancer patients. Method: immunoSEQ multiplex PCR; TCRdb's copy keeps in-frame clones and lacks some. The data show about 82,000 clones, with about 93% seen just once and roughly 5% held by the top ten. Germline V gene sequence: CDR1 SGHNT, CDR2 YENEEA. There are 16 residues in the CDR3. The V end lost 1 base, the J end lost 7 bases, and 20 bases lay between the germline ends. Sequencing input: blood. The chain couples TRBV11-3 to TRBJ2-7, with D perhaps matching TRBD1 or TRBD2 (5 bases each). The TCR originated in a woman under 30 in good health. The CDR3 is CASSLVFRGLPREQYF. DNA of the CDR3: TGTGCCAGCAGCTTAGTCTTCCGGGGCCTACCCAGGGAGCAGTACTTC.